A single sample is the source of the 27 T cell receptor beta chains below, sequenced in a study of blood T cell repertoires in COVID-19. Produced via immunoSEQ multiplex PCR; TCRdb's table is partial and in-frame only. This sample yields about 190,000 clones, of which roughly 80% are seen a single time; roughly 12% belongs to the top ten. Sequenced sample: peripheral blood. These receptors originate from a woman aged 50 to 60 with acute or convalescent COVID-19.

This chain links TRBV7-8 with TRBJ2-1, with 7 bases lining up with TRBD1. The CDR3 consists of 14 residues. J was trimmed by 5 bases and V by 0 bases; bases with no gene match: 1. Germline CDR1 and CDR2: SGHVS and FQNEAQ. CDR3 amino acids: CASSLAGQHNEQFF. In DNA form, the CDR3 reads TGTGCCAGCAGCTTAGCGGGACAGCACAATGAGCAGTTCTTC.

A single count supports this clone. This sequence joins TRBV2 and TRBJ1-1, with TRBD1 identical over 10 bases. Trimming at V came to 6 bases and at J to 6 bases, leaving 1 base not matched to a gene. The germline gives CDR1 SNHLY, CDR2 FYNNEI. The CDR3 covers 12 residues. In DNA, the CDR3 is TGTGCCAGCAGGACAGGGGGCTCTGAAGCTTTCTTT. Translation: CASRTGGSEAFF. The full variable domain, rest sourced from reference TRBV2 and TRBJ1-1, is EPEVTQTPSHQVTQMGQEVILRCVPISNHLYFYWYRQILGQKVEFLVSFYNNEISEKSEIFDDQFSVERPDGSNFTLKIRSTKLEDSAMYFCASRTGGSEAFFGQGTRLTVV.

The V gene is TRBV30, the J gene TRBJ2-3; tentatively, D is TRBD2 (5 bases). The CDR3 is 14 residues long. Trimming removed 3 bases from V and 0 bases from J, with 10 bases in between. Germline-derived CDR1 and CDR2 are GTSNPN and SVGIG (reference sequence). Written as DNA, the CDR3 is TGTGCCTGGAGCCGGACTGCTAGCACAGATACGCAGTATTTT. Protein sequence: CAWSRTASTDTQYF.

The J gene is TRBJ1-1, the V gene TRBV10-3, with TRBD1 as a possible D gene (6 bases). V lost 6 bases and J lost 3, with 8 bases in between. Looked up from germline, CDR1 is ENHRY and CDR2 is SYGVKD. The CDR3 sequence is 12 residues long. The CDR3 loop is CAIRRQDTEAFF. The CDR3 DNA sequence: TGTGCCATCAGAAGACAGGACACTGAAGCTTTCTTT.

The chain combines TRBV5-1 with TRBJ2-1, with 7 positions matching TRBD2. Trimming at V came to 0 bases and at J to 8 bases, leaving 8 bases not matched to a gene. CDR3 length: 15 residues. The V gene's germline CDR1 is SGHRS and CDR2 YFSETQ. CDR3 sequence reads: CASSLGAGKGHEQFF. In DNA form, the CDR3 reads TGCGCCAGCAGCTTGGGAGCGGGGAAGGGACATGAGCAGTTCTTC.

The chain has TRBV24-1 and TRBJ2-1, with 9 nucleotides matching TRBD2. From germline, CDR1 is KGHDR and CDR2 SFDVKD. The CDR3 runs 15 residues. V lost 3 bases and J lost 6; bases outside the gene matches: 5. This CDR3 is CATSDPRGGANEQFF. CDR3 sequence (DNA): TGTGCCACCAGTGATCCCCGCGGGGGGGCCAATGAGCAGTTCTTC.

Comment on this clone: This may stem from a read error, because a much larger clone lies one nucleotide away. The V call is TRBV9, the J call TRBJ1-3, with 7 bases fitting TRBD1. The germline V gene encodes CDR1 SGDLS and CDR2 YYNGEE. The ends lost 3 bases at V and 0 bases at J; junction bases unmatched: 3. The CDR3 runs to 15 residues. The DNA of the CDR3 is TGTGCCAGCAGCGCCGGGACAGCCTCTGGAAACACCATATATTTT. It is translated as CASSAGTASGNTIYF.

In its sample, this clone was seen once. This chain uses TRBV24-1 with TRBJ2-2, with D possibly being TRBD1 (6 bases). The CDR3 covers 15 residues. CDR1 and CDR2 from the germline V gene are KGHDR and SFDVKD. V was shortened by 7 bases and J by 2 bases, with 13 bases between the two germline ends. In DNA form, the CDR3 reads TGTGCCACCAGCCCGGGACATTCAAACACCGGGGAGCTGTTTTTT. As protein: CATSPGHSNTGELFF.

This chain joins TRBV7-9 and TRBJ2-1; 9 bases agree with TRBD2. Trimming cost V 4 bases and J 8 bases; bases outside gene matches: 9. Per the germline V gene, CDR1 is SEHNR and CDR2 is FQNEAQ (reference sequence). The CDR3 length is 15 residues. The chain's CDR3 is CASSSTQREVDEQFF. Here the CDR3 DNA reads TGTGCCAGCAGCTCTACGCAGCGGGAGGTGGATGAGCAGTTCTTC.

The gene calls are TRBV10-3 and TRBJ1-6; 10 bases align to TRBD1. Germline CDR1 ENHRY, CDR2 SYGVKD. The CDR3 spans 15 residues. V shed 0 bases, J shed 14 bases, and the junction held 7 bases outside the gene matches. The CDR3 sequence is CAISESPGTGATLHF. CDR3 in DNA: TGTGCCATCAGTGAGTCGCCAGGGACAGGGGCCACCCTCCACTTT.

This clone was seen only a few times. This sequence joins TRBV19 and TRBJ2-7, with TRBD1 matching 9 bases. The V segment lost 10 bases and the J segment 4 bases; nucleotides outside the gene matches: 14. Germline loops: CDR1 LNHDA, CDR2 SQIVND (reference sequence). CDR3 length: 15 amino acids. CDR3 sequence reads: CATRWAGTGTYEQYF. The DNA of the CDR3 is TGTGCCACCAGATGGGCCGGGACAGGGACTTACGAGCAGTACTTC.

This rearrangement joins TRBV7-2 to TRBJ1-2; 10 bases are shared with TRBD1. Germline V gene data show CDR1 as SGHTA and CDR2 as FQGNSA. The J segment lost 8 bases and the V segment lost 4 bases, leaving 7 bases of the junction unmatched. The CDR3 loop spans 14 amino acids. CDR3 sequence (DNA): TGTGCCAGCAGCTACGACAGGGGGCTGTGGGGCTACACCTTC. Its protein is CASSYDRGLWGYTF.

This chain links TRBV27 with TRBJ1-2; D not resolved. This CDR3 is built from 14 residues. Trimming left V 5 bases short and J 3 bases short, with 13 bases between. Germline loops: CDR1 MNHEY, CDR2 SMNVEV (reference sequence). CDR3 in DNA: TGTGCCAGCAGTCCCAGCTTCGGGGACTATGGCTACACCTTC. It specifies CASSPSFGDYGYTF.

A note on this clone: The identical CDR3 is also encoded by other nucleotide sequences in the sample. V is TRBV27 and J is TRBJ2-1; tentative D call: TRBD2 (6 bases). Trimming removed 5 bases from V and 3 bases from J, with 14 bases in between. Germline values: CDR1 MNHEY, CDR2 SMNVEV (reference sequence). The CDR3 contains 15 residues. Here the CDR3 DNA reads TGTGCCAGCAGTGACGGGACTGGTGGCTACAATGAGCAGTTCTTC. Protein: CASSDGTGGYNEQFF.

This clone was seen a single time. The chain has TRBV15 and TRBJ1-1; 10 nucleotides match TRBD1. The germline gives CDR1 LNHNV, CDR2 YYDKDF (reference sequence). CDR3 length: 15 residues. V shed 2 bases, J shed 3 bases, and the junction held 3 bases outside the gene matches. The CDR3 region has the DNA TGTGCCACCAGCAGATTCGGGACAGGGGACACTGAAGCTTTCTTT. This translates into CATSRFGTGDTEAFF.

The chain employs TRBV3-1 (or the pseudogene TRBV3-2) and TRBJ2-2; D is perhaps TRBD2 (6 bases). The germline V gene encodes CDR1 LGHDT and CDR2 YNNKEL (reference sequence). V was clipped by 4 bases and J by 6 bases, with 15 bases between them. The CDR3 runs to 15 residues. CDR3 sequence: CASSLQGRSAGELFF. Here the CDR3 DNA reads TGTGCCAGCAGCCTTCAAGGGAGGTCTGCCGGGGAGCTGTTTTTT.

The chain recombines TRBV7-2 with TRBJ1-6; the match to TRBD1 covers 9 bases. The junction had 12 bases not matched to a gene; V was cut back by 5 bases and J by 7 bases. The germline V gene has CDR1 SGHTA and CDR2 FQGNSA. CDR3 length: 17 amino acids. DNA for the CDR3: TGTGCCAGCAGCACAACCGGGACAGGGTTAGCAAATTCACCCCTCCACTTT. Translating it yields CASSTTGTGLANSPLHF.

V and J are TRBV7-2 and TRBJ2-2; 10 bases map to TRBD1. Losses at the gene ends were 4 bases for V and 4 bases for J; bases not matched to a gene: 3. The CDR3 length is 15 residues. CDR1 is SGHTA, CDR2 FQGNSA, per germline. The CDR3 reads CASSSGTGVTGELFF. For the CDR3, the DNA is TGTGCCAGCAGCTCTGGGACAGGGGTCACCGGGGAGCTGTTTTTT.

The chain uses TRBV6-6 and TRBJ2-6; TRBD2 aligns across 11 bases. Germline assignment: CDR1 MNHNY and CDR2 SVGAGI (reference sequence). The CDR3 totals 18 residues. The V and J ends lost 5 bases and 2 bases, in that order; junction bases with no gene match: 8. The CDR3 nucleotides read TGTGCCAGCAGTCACACTTTAGCGGGGGGGCCTGGGGCCAACGTCCTGACTTTC. Its protein is CASSHTLAGGPGANVLTF.

The chain combines TRBV7-9 with TRBJ2-1, with 8 bases matching TRBD2. V lost 6 bases and J lost 7; bases outside the gene matches: 11. The length of the CDR3 is 15 residues. The germline V gene encodes CDR1 SEHNR and CDR2 FQNEAQ (reference sequence). This CDR3 reads CASRTRERERNEQFF. The CDR3 coding sequence is TGTGCCAGCAGGACACGGGAGCGGGAGAGGAATGAGCAGTTCTTC.

This clone has just one count. This chain connects TRBV6-5 to TRBJ1-5; the match to TRBD1 covers 7 bases. CDR3 length: 13 amino acids. Losses at the gene ends were 10 bases for V and 7 bases for J; bases not matched to a gene: 10. From germline, CDR1 is MNHEY and CDR2 SVGAGI. Here the CDR3 DNA reads TGTGCCACCTCAGACAGGGCGCGGCAGCCCCAGCATTTT. It codes for CATSDRARQPQHF.

V gene TRBV24-1 combines with J gene TRBJ2-1; 9 bases fit TRBD1. Germline V gene sequence: CDR1 KGHDR, CDR2 SFDVKD. The CDR3 totals 16 residues. The V gene end was trimmed by 1 base and the J gene end by 8 bases; junction bases not matched to a gene: 8. The CDR3: CATSDLLGQGNDEQFF. The CDR3 region has the DNA TGTGCCACCAGTGATTTACTGGGACAGGGAAACGATGAGCAGTTCTTC.

J is TRBJ1-1 and V is TRBV7-9; D is uncertain. CDR3 length: 13 amino acids. V gave up 4 bases and J gave up 1 base, with 7 bases separating them. CDR1 SEHNR and CDR2 FQNEAQ come from the germline V gene (reference sequence). The CDR3 sequence: CASSSKQNTEAFF. The DNA for the CDR3 is TGTGCCAGCAGCTCGAAGCAGAACACTGAAGCTTTCTTT.

The genes are TRBV19 and TRBJ2-7, with 12 bases aligning to TRBD1. The V segment lost 3 bases and the J segment 6 bases; nucleotides outside the gene matches: 6. This CDR3 is built from 15 residues. Germline V CDR1 and CDR2: LNHDA, SQIVND (reference sequence). The CDR3 DNA follows: TGTGCCAGTAGTATGGGACAGGGGGCCCCCTCCGAGCAGTACTTC. Its protein is CASSMGQGAPSEQYF.

The rearrangement links TRBV7-2 to TRBJ2-7; 9 bases agree with TRBD1. V lost 5 bases, J lost 2 bases, and 7 bases stayed unmatched. CDR3 length: 15 residues. Germline CDR1 and CDR2: SGHTA and FQGNSA. The CDR3 nucleotides are TGTGCCAGCAGCCCCTGGGGACAGGGCGCCTACGAGCAGTACTTC. It codes for CASSPWGQGAYEQYF.

V and J are TRBV6-5 and TRBJ2-1; 7 nucleotides line up with TRBD2. Unmatched junction bases numbered 2, after V lost 2 bases and J lost 1 base. The length of the CDR3 is 15 residues. Germline CDR1 reads MNHEY; CDR2 reads SVGAGI. CDR3 coding DNA: TGTGCCAGCAGTTACGGAGCGGGATCCTACAATGAGCAGTTCTTC. It specifies CASSYGAGSYNEQFF.

This chain joins TRBV5-5 and TRBJ1-5; D gene ambiguous. The CDR3 is 14 amino acids. V was cut by 0 bases and J by 5 bases, with 9 bases left in between. Germline loops: CDR1 SGHKS, CDR2 YYEKEE (reference sequence). The CDR3 region has the DNA TGTGCCAGCAGCTTGGTTTTTACGGATCAGCCCCAGCATTTT. Amino acids: CASSLVFTDQPQHF.